This note documents a single TCR delta chain sequence. Its target antigen remains unknown. This likely traces to a read error, being one base from a far larger clone. The method was RT-PCR. TCR cDNA was generated by reverse transcription of PBMC RNA with SuperScript II and gamma-chain- and delta-chain-specific primers. The cDNA was purified with AMPure XP beads, then amplified and indexed with Illumina adapters using the Nextera XT Index Kit. gammadelta TCR libraries were sequenced on an Illumina MiSeq with a V2 300-cycle kit. On the study's bioinformatics: Using MiXCR v2.1.12, CDR3 sequences were assembled, and reads were mapped onto D, J and V genes obtained from GenBank. VDJtools v1.2.1 was used to perform repertoire analyses of the CDR3 clonotypes. In TCRdb, clones were called once more from the public reads by CATT, and rows of identical DNA were later combined. The V and J calls follow TCRdb's processing rather than the paper's. Across this sample there are more than 550 delta-chain clones, with about 60% seen only once. The ten biggest clones cover around 27% of the sample.

This sample is part of a study of delta chains in infants with herpesvirus infections listed by TCRdb under 2023. Background on the whole study: The study prospectively followed a Ugandan infant birth cohort from birth to characterize gammadelta T cell responses to primary cytomegalovirus (CMV) infection. By approximate age, the infant blood samples fell into groups of 1.5, 4, 8 and 12 months. From PBMC, gammadelta TCRs were sequenced for 15 to 20 CMV-infected infants (one congenitally infected) and about eight CMV-uninfected infants who had sufficient sample available. Previously published Belgian fetal and cord blood gammadelta TCR data were added only for comparison and were not generated in this cohort. A public fetal Vdelta1/Vgamma8 gammadelta TCR clonotype was searched for in infants infected with CMV after birth. General findings and caveats noted by the study authors: The frequency of the public clonotype among Vdelta1 cells appeared to be inversely correlated with age at infection and fell quickly, apparently not lasting beyond roughly two months. In CMV-uninfected infants, the public clonotype might still exist at levels below the detection limit. Of under 20 CMV-infected infants, several carried the public Vdelta1 clonotype: the congenitally infected infant plus three who were infected postnatally before 120 days of age. The public clonotype was found only at the first time point after infection and was absent in uninfected infants and in those infected after 120 days. The authors acknowledged a small sample size and a lack of race- or environment-matched controls, because almost all Ugandans acquire CMV before adulthood.

Measured from the cysteine to the phenylalanine, the CDR3 is 11 residues long. This entry keeps only the CDR3 DNA: 33 bases, framed from base 1. V is clipped by 7 bases and J by 8 bases, and the sequence between their germline boundaries is 11 bases long. The germline V gene yields TSWWSYY for CDR1 and QGS for CDR2. In Kampala, Uganda, pregnant women receiving prenatal care were recruited and their infants were enrolled, and documentation of maternal HIV status was required. Weekly visits were made to families, and infant clinical information, oral swabs and peripheral blood were collected beginning at 6 weeks of age and every 4 months thereafter. After blood was collected in heparin tubes, PBMC were isolated using Ficoll-Paque density gradient centrifugation and then cryopreserved.

The sequencing used peripheral blood, collected at time point 4 of longitudinal follow-up. The TCR comes from a human donor who was a Ugandan infant, either HIV-exposed or HIV-unexposed (not recorded which). The sequence is built from TRDV1 and TRDJ1; no D gene can be assigned with confidence. CDR3 sequence: CALEPAEKLIF. The nucleotide sequence is given as TGTGCTCTTGAGCCGGCTGAGAAACTCATCTTT.